The 26 T cell receptor beta chains reported below all come from one sample, sequenced in a study of cytomegalovirus exposure and HLA in healthy donors. The PCR was carried out with 60 Vbeta primers and 13 Jbeta primers. Sequencing was performed with immunoSEQ multiplex PCR; in TCRdb, only in-frame clones are kept and a portion is missing. Altogether about 190,000 clones are present, roughly 80% being singletons, with the ten largest covering 3.5% to 4%. Sequenced sample: PBMCs. The receptors come from a man aged 45 to 65 in good health and CMV-seronegative.

The chain has TRBV19 and TRBJ2-5; D is uncertain. The J call may be in error: the DNA end matches TRBJ2-7 better. Germline CDR1 is LNHDA and CDR2 is SQIVND (reference sequence). The CDR3 runs 13 residues. CDR3 nucleotide sequence: TGTGCCAGTAGTTATGACATGGACTACGAGCAGTACTTC. Translated, it gives CASSYDMDYEQYF.

This chain uses TRBV19 with TRBJ1-5; TRBD1 matches at 8 bases. Per germline, CDR1 LNHDA and CDR2 SQIVND (reference sequence). This CDR3 region has 14 residues. The J segment lost 7 bases and the V segment lost 8 bases, leaving 10 bases of the junction unmatched. The CDR3 region is CASEGQGADQPQHF. For the CDR3, the DNA is TGTGCCAGTGAGGGGCAGGGGGCGGACCAGCCCCAGCATTTT.

V gene TRBV6-4 combines with J gene TRBJ1-2, with D perhaps matching TRBD1 (6 bases). Germline V gene data show CDR1 as MRHNA and CDR2 as SNTAGT. The CDR3 sequence is 13 residues long. Trimming shortened V by 0 bases and J by 8 bases, and 10 bases separated the two germline ends. For the CDR3, the DNA is TGTGCCAGCAGTGACTCTATCAGGGGAGGCTACACCTTC. This sequence encodes CASSDSIRGGYTF.

The CDR3 bases are TGTGCCAGCAGACCGGACAGGGCAGGAACTAATGAAAAACTGTTTTTT. As protein: CASRPDRAGTNEKLFF. V gene TRBV2 combines with J gene TRBJ1-4; 8 nucleotides align to TRBD1. This CDR3 contains 16 residues. V lost 6 bases, J lost 1 base, and 7 bases stayed unmatched. Germline assignment: CDR1 SNHLY and CDR2 FYNNEI.

The J gene is TRBJ1-6, the V gene TRBV19, with TRBD1 matching 8 bases. The CDR3 length is 16 residues. The V and J ends lost 2 bases and 7 bases, in that order; junction bases with no gene match: 7. Germline loops: CDR1 LNHDA, CDR2 SQIVND (reference sequence). CDR3 residues: CASSIRQGARNSPLHF. The CDR3 DNA is TGTGCCAGTAGTATACGGCAGGGGGCGCGGAATTCACCCCTCCACTTT.

V usage is TRBV9 and J usage is TRBJ1-4, with a possible D match to TRBD1 (5 bases). Looked up from germline, CDR1 is SGDLS and CDR2 is YYNGEE. The CDR3 consists of 15 residues. The V gene lost 4 bases and the J gene lost 6 bases, with 16 bases spanning the gap. For the CDR3, the DNA is TGTGCCAGCAGCCCAGCGGGGGAAACGGATGAAAAACTGTTTTTT. It is translated as CASSPAGETDEKLFF.

This chain connects TRBV5-1 to TRBJ2-5; 7 bases line up with TRBD2. Germline assignment: CDR1 SGHRS and CDR2 YFSETQ. The CDR3 is made up of 16 amino acids. J gave up 0 bases and V 1 base, and 6 bases lay outside the gene matches. CDR3: CASSLSFGRYQETQYF. Written as DNA, the CDR3 is TGCGCCAGCAGCTTGTCATTCGGGAGGTACCAAGAGACCCAGTACTTC.

The chain employs TRBV28 and TRBJ2-7, with 8 bases that match TRBD2. V gave up 10 bases and J gave up 5 bases; unmatched junction bases: 16. CDR1 is MDHEN and CDR2 is SYDVKM in the germline V gene. The CDR3 is 15 residues long. CDR3: CATIPGTSIFNEQYF. CDR3 coding DNA: TGTGCCACTATTCCCGGGACTAGTATCTTCAACGAGCAGTACTTC.

The V and J genes are TRBV7-2 and TRBJ1-5; 7 nucleotides line up with TRBD1. The trim removed 5 bases at V and 5 bases at J, leaving 6 bases unmatched. This CDR3 has 14 amino acids. The germline CDR1 and CDR2 sequences are SGHTA and FQGNSA. The DNA for the CDR3 is TGTGCCAGCAGCCCACGACAGGGACATCAGCCCCAGCATTTT. It is translated as CASSPRQGHQPQHF.

The chain employs TRBV15 and TRBJ2-7; D remains ambiguous. The CDR3 runs 12 residues. Trimming removed 3 bases at V and 6 bases at J, with 9 bases between. CDR1 and CDR2 (germline): LNHNV, YYDKDF (reference sequence). CDR3 bases: TGTGCCACCAGCAGTACTGATGCCGAGCAGTACTTC. Protein: CATSSTDAEQYF.

The chain has TRBV7-9 and TRBJ1-1; 7 nucleotides match TRBD1. Losses at the gene ends were 0 bases for V and 2 bases for J; bases not matched to a gene: 6. In germline, CDR1 is SEHNR, CDR2 FQNEAQ (reference sequence). The CDR3 consists of 16 residues. The CDR3 loop reads CASSLAQVGGNTEAFF. The CDR3 region has the DNA TGTGCCAGCAGCTTAGCGCAAGTAGGGGGCAACACTGAAGCTTTCTTT.

Remarks on this clone: At one of its ends the junction is not consistent with the germline gene, which may arise from a read error. The chain links TRBV18 to TRBJ1-2; D is uncertain. There are 14 residues in the CDR3. Germline loops: CDR1 KGHSH, CDR2 LQKENI. The CDR3 protein is CASSPEGGGYAYTF. The DNA of the CDR3 is TGTGCCAGCTCACCTGAGGGAGGAGGTTATGCCTACACCTTC. The complete variable domain, with remaining parts taken from reference TRBV18 and TRBJ1-2, reads NAGVMQNPRHLVRRRGQEARLRCSPMKGHSHVYWYRQLPEEGLKFMVYLQKENIIDESGMPKERFSAEFPKEGPSILRIQQVVRGDSAAYFCASSPEGGGYAYTFGSGTRLTVV.

This clone showed up just once. The chain carries TRBV7-2 and TRBJ2-3, with a possible D match to TRBD2 (6 bases). The germline V gene encodes CDR1 SGHTA and CDR2 FQGNSA. With 1 base removed from V and 6 bases from J, the gap between germline ends came to 14 bases. This CDR3 has 15 amino acids. Here the CDR3 reads CASSLVWRGRDTQYF. The CDR3 coding sequence is TGTGCCAGCAGCTTAGTCTGGCGGGGTCGGGATACGCAGTATTTT.

The gene calls are TRBV6-6 and TRBJ2-7, with 13 bases that match TRBD2. The CDR3 totals 15 residues. CDR1 MNHNY and CDR2 SVGAGI come from the germline V gene (reference sequence). J lost 5 bases, V lost 4 bases, and 5 bases had no gene match. The CDR3 is CASSLPGTSGDEQYF. Here the CDR3 DNA reads TGTGCCAGCAGTTTACCCGGGACTAGCGGGGACGAGCAGTACTTC.

The V call is TRBV7-9, the J call TRBJ2-1; 9 bases map to TRBD2. With V trimmed by 8 bases and J by 4 bases, 6 bases remained unmatched. CDR3 size: 14 residues. Per germline, CDR1 SEHNR and CDR2 FQNEAQ (reference sequence). DNA for the CDR3: TGTGCCAGCCGAGGGACTAGCTTGTACAATGAGCAGTTCTTC. This encodes CASRGTSLYNEQFF.

This CDR3 reads CASSRTGGELAKNIQYF. The CDR3, as DNA: TGTGCCAGCAGCCGGACAGGAGGCGAACTAGCCAAAAACATTCAGTACTTC. The chain uses TRBV2 and TRBJ2-4; TRBD1 aligns across 7 bases. The CDR3 runs 17 residues. Losses at the gene ends were 6 bases for V and 0 bases for J; bases not matched to a gene: 11. Germline values: CDR1 SNHLY, CDR2 FYNNEI.

The V call is TRBV6-5, the J call TRBJ2-2; 9 bases agree with TRBD2. Germline CDR1 reads MNHEY; CDR2 reads SVGAGI. The CDR3 spans 15 residues. J was trimmed by 4 bases and V by 5 bases; bases with no gene match: 5. CDR3 sequence reads: CASSAGTSFTGELFF. CDR3 coding DNA: TGTGCCAGCAGTGCCGGGACTAGCTTCACCGGGGAGCTGTTTTTT.

The gene calls are TRBV7-2 and TRBJ2-7; no clear D gene. CDR3 length equals 11 residues. Between the trimmed V and J ends, which lost 1 base and 12 bases, there was a span of 10 bases. CDR1 and CDR2 from the germline V gene are SGHTA and FQGNSA. The CDR3 reads CASSLELTRYF. DNA of the CDR3: TGTGCCAGCAGCTTAGAACTGACACGGTACTTC.

The chain employs TRBV5-4 and TRBJ1-1; perhaps TRBD1 as D (5 bases). Deletions cut 5 bases from V and 4 bases from J, with 18 bases between. CDR1 SGHNT and CDR2 YYREEE come from the germline V gene (reference sequence). CDR3 size: 15 residues. The CDR3, as DNA: TGTGCCAGCAGTCTCAGGGCTTCGGGGGGCACTGAAGCTTTCTTT. Its protein product is CASSLRASGGTEAFF.

The table lists this clone with a few counts. This rearrangement joins TRBV18 to TRBJ1-2, with 8 bases fitting TRBD1. The CDR3 is made up of 19 amino acids. Germline-derived CDR1 and CDR2 are KGHSH and LQKENI. With 6 bases clipped from V and 2 bases from J, the junction kept 20 bases outside the gene matches. CDR3 sequence reads: CASSIGTGGQGGLNYGYTF. As DNA, the CDR3 is TGTGCCAGCTCCATTGGGACGGGAGGACAGGGTGGACTCAACTATGGCTACACCTTC.

The rearrangement joins TRBV7-2 to TRBJ2-7; 8 bases fit TRBD2. In germline, CDR1 is SGHTA, CDR2 FQGNSA. The CDR3 is 16 residues long. The junction had 12 bases not matched to a gene; V was cut back by 2 bases and J by 6 bases. CDR3 DNA: TGTGCCAGCAGCTTAAGGGGTAGGGCGGGGGGTGGCGAGCAGTACTTC. Its protein is CASSLRGRAGGGEQYF. Supplemented by reference TRBV7-2 and TRBJ2-7, the full variable domain reads GAGVSQSPSNKVTEKGKDVELRCDPISGHTALYWYRQSLGQGLEFLIYFQGNSAPDKSGLPSDRFSAERTGGSVSTLTIQRTQQEDSAVYLCASSLRGRAGGGEQYFGPGTRLTVT.

V gene TRBV5-6 combines with J gene TRBJ2-7; D call uncertain. Trimming took 3 bases from V and 3 from J, leaving 16 bases between them. The CDR3 spans 15 residues. Germline V gives CDR1 SGHDT, CDR2 YYEEEE. CDR3 residues: CASSSRVLLRYEQYF. The CDR3 DNA reads TGTGCCAGCAGCTCTCGGGTCCTCCTCCGCTACGAGCAGTACTTC.

The chain combines TRBV19 with TRBJ1-2, with 9 bases lining up with TRBD1. Germline V gene data show CDR1 as LNHDA and CDR2 as SQIVND (reference sequence). V shed 3 bases and J 6 bases; nucleotides not matched to a gene: 5. This CDR3 region has 14 residues. CDR3 sequence (DNA): TGTGCCAGTAGTATCCGACAGGGGGTCGATGGCTACACCTTC. This sequence encodes CASSIRQGVDGYTF.

The chain employs TRBV5-1 and TRBJ1-4; D is uncertain. This CDR3 is built from 13 residues. Germline-derived CDR1 and CDR2 are SGHRS and YFSETQ. Trimming removed 1 base at V and 6 bases at J, with 7 bases between. The CDR3 loop reads CASSLRLDEKLFF. CDR3 sequence (DNA): TGCGCCAGCAGCTTGAGGCTAGATGAAAAACTGTTTTTT.

The chain recombines TRBV11-2 with TRBJ2-5; D is unresolved. Germline CDR1 is SGHAT and CDR2 is FQNNGV. The CDR3 consists of 14 residues. Trimming removed 3 bases from V and 4 bases from J, with 12 bases in between. The CDR3 DNA reads as TGTGCCAGCAGCTTTTCTCGCAGTTCAGAGACCCAGTACTTC. Encoded protein: CASSFSRSSETQYF.

The genes are TRBV7-3 and TRBJ2-2; 10 nucleotides align to TRBD2. Looked up from germline, CDR1 is SGHTA and CDR2 is FQGTGA. CDR3 length equals 16 residues. With V trimmed by 5 bases and J by 0 bases, 3 bases remained unmatched. CDR3 in amino acids: CASSRSGGANTGELFF. Here the CDR3 DNA reads TGTGCCAGCAGCCGCAGCGGGGGGGCGAACACCGGGGAGCTGTTTTTT.